This is a list of T cell receptor beta chains from one sample in a study of human T cells and chemical hapten exposure. TCRdb ran MiXCR on the RACE reads and lists one entry per CDR3 protein. The sample yields hundreds of thousands of distinct CDR3 sequences, around 6% seen once. Sequences were derived from whole blood, sampled in connection with sensitization to the hapten diphenylcyclopropenone (DPC). The receptor source for this set is a young woman with alopecia areata. Some clones in this sample may be carry-over from other donors' samples. CDR3s include the opening cysteine and the closing phenylalanine or tryptophan. D genes are given only for firm matches. The listing skips clone size in some rows; elsewhere it reads once, few, many or a size class.

d_call j_call clone_size v_call cdr3_nt cdr3_aa
TRBD2 TRBJ2-3 many TRBV12-3/TRBV12-4 TGTGCCAGCAGTTTACGACTAGCGGGGCCATCTTTT CASSLRLAGPSF
TRBD2 TRBJ2-3 few TRBV25-1 TGTGCCTCCGGACTAGCGGGGGTCACAGATACGCAGTATTTT CASGLAGVTDTQYF
- TRBJ1-2 many TRBV29-1 TGCAGCGTTTTAATCCAGATTCTCTATGGCTACACCTTC CSVLIQILYGYTF
- TRBJ2-3 - TRBV11-3 TGTGCCAGCAGCTATAGGGGGGGCCAAGGTACGCAGTATTTT CASSYRGGQGTQYF
- TRBJ2-2 once TRBV2 TGTGCCAGCACGCTAGAAAAGAACACCGGGGAGCTGTTTTTT CASTLEKNTGELFF
- TRBJ1-1 - TRBV14 TGTGCCAGCAGCCAAGGAGAGGTTGAAGCTTTCTTT CASSQGEVEAFF
- TRBJ1-2 many TRBV5-4 TGTGCCAGCAGCTTGGCTGGCGACAGGTACTATGGCTACACCTTC CASSLAGDRYYGYTF
TRBD1 TRBJ2-7 - TRBV29-1 TGCAGCGTTACTTATGAGGACAGGTCCTCCTACGAGCAGTACTTC CSVTYEDRSSYEQYF
- TRBJ1-3 few TRBV5-1 TGCGCCAGCAGCTTGGGGACAGTAAAAGGAAACACCATATATTTT CASSLGTVKGNTIYF
- TRBJ1-5 many TRBV4-3 TGCGCCAGCAGCCCAGGGGTGGCGGGCAATCAGCCCCAGCATTTT CASSPGVAGNQPQHF
- TRBJ2-3 - TRBV20-1 TGCAGCCAAGGGGTGTGTTCGGGCACAGATACGCAGTATTTT CSQGVCSGTDTQYF